This is a list of T cell receptor beta chains from one sample in a study of OX40 agonist ivuxolimab in advanced cancers. Using immunoSEQ multiplex PCR, the repertoire was profiled, and TCRdb retains in-frame clones only, with some absent. Of tens of thousands of clones detected, 70% to 90% appear once; the ten largest clones hold roughly 2.1%. Material: CD4+ or CD8+ T cells sorted from blood, obtained in a trial of the OX40 agonist ivuxolimab. The receptor source for this set is an adult with an advanced solid tumor such as melanoma, head and neck, liver or kidney cancer. Each CDR3 is given with its conserved first and last residue. D genes are given only for firm matches. The size field is filled for only some rows; it gives once, few, many or a size class.

V	J	D	size	CDR3	DNA
TRBV11-2	TRBJ2-1	-	-	CASSLAGARDNEQFF	TGTGCCAGCAGCTTAGCAGGTGCTAGGGACAATGAGCAGTTCTTC
TRBV11-3	TRBJ2-1	-	-	CASSLGVAGNEQFF	TGCGCCAGCAGCTTAGGGGTAGCCGGGAATGAGCAGTTCTTC
TRBV28	TRBJ1-2	-	once	CASSLSGHYGYTF	TGTGCCAGCAGTTTATCGGGGCACTATGGCTACACCTTC
TRBV27	TRBJ2-1	-	-	CASSFFGGVSYNEQFF	TGTGCCAGCAGTTTTTTCGGCGGGGTATCCTACAATGAGCAGTTCTTC
TRBV7-9	TRBJ2-7	TRBD2	once	CASRSTSGSSYEQYF	TGTGCCAGCAGGTCCACTAGCGGAAGCTCCTACGAGCAGTACTTC
TRBV11-3	TRBJ1-1	-	-	CASSLDKPGTRMTEAFF	TGTGCCAGCAGCTTAGATAAGCCCGGGACCCGGATGACTGAAGCTTTCTTT
TRBV11-2	TRBJ2-7	TRBD1	-	CASSFDRGEVSEQYF	TGTGCCAGCAGCTTTGACAGGGGGGAAGTCTCCGAGCAGTACTTC
TRBV18	TRBJ2-1	TRBD2	-	CASSPETSFSYNEQFF	TGTGCCAGCTCACCGGAGACTAGCTTCTCCTACAATGAGCAGTTCTTC
TRBV6-6	TRBJ2-3	TRBD2	once	CASSNSGRGADTQYF	TGTGCCAGCAGTAATAGCGGGAGGGGCGCAGATACGCAGTATTTT
TRBV25-1	TRBJ2-5	TRBD2	-	CASRGAGGAETQYF	TGTGCCAGCAGGGGGGCGGGAGGGGCGGAGACCCAGTACTTC
TRBV28	TRBJ2-2	-	-	CASSTTGELFF	TGTGCCAGCAGTACCACCGGGGAGCTGTTTTTT
TRBV28	TRBJ1-4	-	-	CASSFTDFNEKLFF	TGTGCCAGCAGTTTTACCGACTTTAATGAAAAACTGTTTTTT
TRBV4-1	TRBJ2-5	TRBD1	-	CASSPSGTGGGETQYF	TGCGCCAGCAGCCCCTCCGGGACAGGGGGCGGGGAGACCCAGTACTTC
TRBV30	TRBJ1-3	TRBD1	-	CAWSVNRGRVGLSGNTIYF	TGTGCCTGGAGCGTCAACAGGGGGCGCGTAGGTCTCTCTGGAAACACCATATATTTT